Reported below is one T cell receptor beta chain. Its antigen remains unknown. The method was immunoSEQ multiplex PCR; TCRdb's version includes in-frame clones alone and lacks a portion of them. Of about 160,000 clones in the sample, 89% were seen once. This entry is derived from a study of cytomegalovirus exposure and HLA in healthy donors. Whole-study findings and limits: In the 130 or so validation repertoires, 94% of cluster scores exceeded 0, per a later analysis. In vitro confirmation showed three CMV-associated chains to be CMV antigen specific. Cytomegalovirus association was listed for 150 or so TCR beta chains.

The CDR3 loop spans 13 amino acids. The J segment lost 10 bases and the V segment lost 0 bases, leaving 4 bases of the junction unmatched. Germline lookup yields CDR1 SGDLS and CDR2 YYNGEE. The donors were part of the validation cohort, which consisted of under 150 subjects and was separate from the first cohort of about 650 subjects. The rearrangement uses TRBV9 and TRBJ2-1; TRBD1 aligns across 7 bases. Sequencing used PBMCs. This clonotype was obtained from a man younger than 30 in good health and CMV-seropositive. The CDR3 loop is CASSVEGGGEQFF. Here the CDR3 DNA reads TGTGCCAGCAGCGTAGAAGGGGGCGGGGAGCAGTTCTTC.